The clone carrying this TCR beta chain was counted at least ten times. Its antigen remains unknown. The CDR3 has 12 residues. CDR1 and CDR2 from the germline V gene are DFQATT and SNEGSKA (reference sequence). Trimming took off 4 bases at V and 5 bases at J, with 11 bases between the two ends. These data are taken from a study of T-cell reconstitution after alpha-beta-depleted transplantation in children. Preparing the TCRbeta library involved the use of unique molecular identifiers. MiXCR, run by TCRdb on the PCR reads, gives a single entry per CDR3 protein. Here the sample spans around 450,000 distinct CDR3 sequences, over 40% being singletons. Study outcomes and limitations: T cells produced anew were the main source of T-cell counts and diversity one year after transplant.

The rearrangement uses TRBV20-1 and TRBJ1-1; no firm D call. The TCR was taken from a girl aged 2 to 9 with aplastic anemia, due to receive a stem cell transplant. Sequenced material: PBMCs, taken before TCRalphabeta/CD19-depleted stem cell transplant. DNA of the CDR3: TGCAGTGCTAAAGGGAGGGTGACTGAAGCTTTCTTT. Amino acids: CSAKGRVTEAFF.